The rows below give T cell receptor beta chains drawn from one sample of a study. A single record per CDR3 protein comes from TCRdb applying MiXCR to the RT-PCR reads. The table lists 650,000 to 800,000 distinct CDR3 sequences, 13% to 15% of them singletons. Source material: memory CD4+ T cells from blood. The receptors come from a female donor in good health, serving as a healthy control. CDR3s include the opening cysteine and the closing phenylalanine or tryptophan. Fields, in order: D gene, clone size, CDR3 length, J gene, V gene, CDR3 DNA, CDR3 protein. A D gene is named only where the DNA matches it firmly. Not every row has a clone size; where given, it reads once, few, many or a size class.

d_call: TRBD1
clone_size: many
cdr3_length: 17
j_call: TRBJ1-2
v_call: TRBV15
cdr3_nt: TGTGCCACCAGCAGACAACAGGGACAGGGGGATAACTATGGCTACACCTTC
cdr3_aa: CATSRQQGQGDNYGYTF

d_call: TRBD1
clone_size: few
cdr3_length: 14
j_call: TRBJ2-3
v_call: TRBV5-1
cdr3_nt: TGCGCCAGCAGATCAGGGGGCGCGACAGATACGCAGTATTTT
cdr3_aa: CASRSGGATDTQYF

d_call: .
clone_size: .
cdr3_length: 15
j_call: TRBJ1-3
v_call: TRBV7-2
cdr3_nt: TGTGCCAGCAGCTTGGGGATAAACTCTGGAAACACCATATATTTT
cdr3_aa: CASSLGINSGNTIYF

d_call: .
clone_size: .
cdr3_length: 14
j_call: TRBJ2-3
v_call: TRBV9
cdr3_nt: TGTGCCAGCAGCGCCCAGGGGTACACAGATACGCAGTATTTT
cdr3_aa: CASSAQGYTDTQYF

d_call: TRBD1
clone_size: few
cdr3_length: 15
j_call: TRBJ1-1
v_call: TRBV5-1
cdr3_nt: TGCGCCAGCAGCTTTTCAGGGGACAGCTCCCCTGAAGCTTTCTTT
cdr3_aa: CASSFSGDSSPEAFF

d_call: TRBD2
clone_size: many
cdr3_length: 14
j_call: TRBJ2-7
v_call: TRBV5-1
cdr3_nt: TGCGCCAGCAGCTTGGAACTAGCGGGAGGCGAGCAGTACTTC
cdr3_aa: CASSLELAGGEQYF

d_call: TRBD2
clone_size: many
cdr3_length: 18
j_call: TRBJ2-5
v_call: TRBV27
cdr3_nt: TGTGCCAGCAGAAAGGCCTCCACTAGCGGACCCAAAGCGGAGACCCAGTACTTC
cdr3_aa: CASRKASTSGPKAETQYF

d_call: TRBD1
clone_size: few
cdr3_length: 13
j_call: TRBJ1-1
v_call: TRBV6-5
cdr3_nt: TGTGCCAGCAGTGTCCAAGGGACAGGAGAAGCTTTCTTT
cdr3_aa: CASSVQGTGEAFF

d_call: TRBD2
clone_size: .
cdr3_length: 13
j_call: TRBJ2-1
v_call: TRBV7-8
cdr3_nt: TGTGCCAGCAGCCAAGCGGGAGGGGGTGAGCAGTTCTTC
cdr3_aa: CASSQAGGGEQFF

d_call: TRBD2
clone_size: few
cdr3_length: 17
j_call: TRBJ2-1
v_call: TRBV12-3/TRBV12-4
cdr3_nt: TGTGCCAGCAGCTCACGACTAGCGGGGGGGCTGAGGAATGAGCAGTTCTTC
cdr3_aa: CASSSRLAGGLRNEQFF